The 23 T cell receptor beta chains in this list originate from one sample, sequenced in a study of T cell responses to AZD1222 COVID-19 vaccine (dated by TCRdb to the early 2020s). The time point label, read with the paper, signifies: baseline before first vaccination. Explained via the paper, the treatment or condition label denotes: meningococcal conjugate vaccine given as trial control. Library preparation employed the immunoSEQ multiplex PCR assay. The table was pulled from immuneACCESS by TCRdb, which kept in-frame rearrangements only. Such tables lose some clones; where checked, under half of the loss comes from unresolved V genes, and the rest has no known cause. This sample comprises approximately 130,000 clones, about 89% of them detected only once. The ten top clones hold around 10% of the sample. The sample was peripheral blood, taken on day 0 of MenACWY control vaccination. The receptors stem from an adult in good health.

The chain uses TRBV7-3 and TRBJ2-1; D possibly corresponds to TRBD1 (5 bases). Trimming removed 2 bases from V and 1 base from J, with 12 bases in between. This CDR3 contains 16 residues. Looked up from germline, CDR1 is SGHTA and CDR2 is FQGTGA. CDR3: CASSLFQGASYNEQFF. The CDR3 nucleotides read TGTGCCAGCAGCTTATTCCAGGGCGCGTCCTACAATGAGCAGTTCTTC.

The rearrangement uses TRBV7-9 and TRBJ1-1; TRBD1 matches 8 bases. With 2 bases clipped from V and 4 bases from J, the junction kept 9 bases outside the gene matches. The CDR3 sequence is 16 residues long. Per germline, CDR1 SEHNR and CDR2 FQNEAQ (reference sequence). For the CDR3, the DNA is TGTGCCAGCAGCTTATCCACCGGGACAGGCGGCACTGAAGCTTTCTTT. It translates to CASSLSTGTGGTEAFF. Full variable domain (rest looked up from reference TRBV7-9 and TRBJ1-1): DTGVSQNPRHKITKRGQNVTFRCDPISEHNRLYWYRQTLGQGPEFLTYFQNEAQLEKSRLLSDRFSAERPKGSFSTLEIQRTEQGDSAMYLCASSLSTGTGGTEAFFGQGTRLTVV.

CDR3 DNA sequence: TGTGCCTGGAGTGTTTGGTCTAATGAGCAGTTCTTC. Translation gives CAWSVWSNEQFF. The rearrangement uses TRBV30 and TRBJ2-1; no definite D call. The V and J ends lost 0 bases and 7 bases respectively, with 7 bases between them. Germline V lookup: CDR1 GTSNPN, CDR2 SVGIG (reference sequence). This CDR3 contains 12 residues.

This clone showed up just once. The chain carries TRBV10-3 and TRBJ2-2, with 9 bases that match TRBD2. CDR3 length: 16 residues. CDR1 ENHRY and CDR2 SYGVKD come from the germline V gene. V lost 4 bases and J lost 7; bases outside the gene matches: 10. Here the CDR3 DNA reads TGTGCCATCAGTGGTAACAGCGGGAGGAACGGCGGGGAGCTGTTTTTT. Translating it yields CAISGNSGRNGGELFF.

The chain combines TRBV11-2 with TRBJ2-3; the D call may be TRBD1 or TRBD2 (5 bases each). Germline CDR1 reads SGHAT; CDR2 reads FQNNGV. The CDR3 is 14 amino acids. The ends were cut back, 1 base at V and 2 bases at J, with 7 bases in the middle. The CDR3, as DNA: TGTGCCAGCAGCTTAGTGGGGGACACAGATACGCAGTATTTT. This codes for CASSLVGDTDTQYF.

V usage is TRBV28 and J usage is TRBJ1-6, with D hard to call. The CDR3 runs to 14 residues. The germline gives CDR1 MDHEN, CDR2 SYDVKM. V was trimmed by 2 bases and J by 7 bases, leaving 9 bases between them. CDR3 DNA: TGTGCCAGCAGTTTAAGGTTACAGAATTCACCCCTCCACTTT. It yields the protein CASSLRLQNSPLHF.

The CDR3 here is CSVEGSQGNKAFF. The CDR3 bases are TGCAGCGTTGAAGGGAGCCAGGGGAATAAGGCTTTCTTT. The J gene is TRBJ1-1, the V gene TRBV29-1, with a weak D call TRBD1 (6 bases). Germline CDR1 is SQVTM and CDR2 is ANQGSEA. V was shortened by 1 base and J by 11 bases, with 17 bases between the two germline ends. The CDR3 extends over 13 amino acids.

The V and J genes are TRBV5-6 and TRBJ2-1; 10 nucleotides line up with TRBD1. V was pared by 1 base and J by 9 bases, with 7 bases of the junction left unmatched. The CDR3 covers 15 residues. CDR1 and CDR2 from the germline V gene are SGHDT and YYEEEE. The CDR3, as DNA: TGTGCCAGCAGCTTGTGGACAGGGGGGTTTCTTGAGCAGTTCTTC. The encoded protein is CASSLWTGGFLEQFF.

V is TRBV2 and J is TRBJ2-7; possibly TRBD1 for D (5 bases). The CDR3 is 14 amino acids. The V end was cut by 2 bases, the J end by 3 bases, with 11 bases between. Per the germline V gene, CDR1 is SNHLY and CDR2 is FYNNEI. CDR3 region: CASSENAGIYEQYF. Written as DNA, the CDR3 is TGTGCCAGCAGTGAAAACGCAGGGATCTACGAGCAGTACTTC.

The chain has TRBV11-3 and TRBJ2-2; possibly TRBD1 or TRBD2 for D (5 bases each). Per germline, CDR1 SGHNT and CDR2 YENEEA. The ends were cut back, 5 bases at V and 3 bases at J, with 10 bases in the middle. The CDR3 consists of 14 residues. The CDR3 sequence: CASSLRGDTGELFF. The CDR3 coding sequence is TGTGCCAGCAGCCTACGGGGCGACACCGGGGAGCTGTTTTTT.

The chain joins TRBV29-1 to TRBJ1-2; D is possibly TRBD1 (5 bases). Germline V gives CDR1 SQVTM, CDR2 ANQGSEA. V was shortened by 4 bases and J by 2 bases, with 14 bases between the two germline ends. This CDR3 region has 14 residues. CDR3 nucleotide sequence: TGCAGCGTTGGGGGGGGAATGAGGAACTATGGCTACACCTTC. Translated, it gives CSVGGGMRNYGYTF.

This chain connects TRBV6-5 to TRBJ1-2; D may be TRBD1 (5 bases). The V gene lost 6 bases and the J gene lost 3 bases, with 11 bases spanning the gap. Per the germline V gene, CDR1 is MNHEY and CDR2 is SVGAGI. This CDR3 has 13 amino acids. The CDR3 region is CASRDNEDYGYTF. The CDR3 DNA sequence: TGTGCCAGCAGGGACAATGAAGACTATGGCTACACCTTC.

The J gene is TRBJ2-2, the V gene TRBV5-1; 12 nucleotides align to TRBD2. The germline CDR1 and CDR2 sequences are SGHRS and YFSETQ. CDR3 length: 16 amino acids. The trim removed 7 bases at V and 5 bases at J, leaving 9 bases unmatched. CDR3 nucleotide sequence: TGCGCCAGCCAAACTCCCGGGACTAGCGGGACCGGGGAGCTGTTTTTT. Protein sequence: CASQTPGTSGTGELFF.

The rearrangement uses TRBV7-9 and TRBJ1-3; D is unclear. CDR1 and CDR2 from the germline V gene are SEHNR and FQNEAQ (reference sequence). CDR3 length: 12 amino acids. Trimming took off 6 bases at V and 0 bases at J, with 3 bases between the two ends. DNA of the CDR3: TGTGCCAGCAGAGACTCTGGAAACACCATATATTTT. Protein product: CASRDSGNTIYF.

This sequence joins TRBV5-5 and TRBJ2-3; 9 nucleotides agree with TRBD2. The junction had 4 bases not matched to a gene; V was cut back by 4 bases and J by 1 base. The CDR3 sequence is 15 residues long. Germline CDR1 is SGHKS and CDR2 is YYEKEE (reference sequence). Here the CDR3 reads CASSRRLAGTDTQYF. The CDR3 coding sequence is TGTGCCAGCAGCCGGAGACTAGCGGGCACAGATACGCAGTATTTT.

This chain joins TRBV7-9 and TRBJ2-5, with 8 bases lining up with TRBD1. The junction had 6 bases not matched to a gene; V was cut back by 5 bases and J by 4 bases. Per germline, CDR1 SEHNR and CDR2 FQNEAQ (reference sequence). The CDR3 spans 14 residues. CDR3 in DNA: TGTGCCAGCAGCCACCCAGGGGGCAGAGAGACCCAGTACTTC. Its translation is CASSHPGGRETQYF.

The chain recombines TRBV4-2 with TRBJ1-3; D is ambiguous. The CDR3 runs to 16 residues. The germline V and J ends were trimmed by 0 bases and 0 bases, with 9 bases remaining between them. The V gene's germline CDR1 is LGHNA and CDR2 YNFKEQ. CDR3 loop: CASSQDLADSGNTIYF. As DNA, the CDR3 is TGTGCCAGCAGCCAAGATTTAGCCGACTCTGGAAACACCATATATTTT.

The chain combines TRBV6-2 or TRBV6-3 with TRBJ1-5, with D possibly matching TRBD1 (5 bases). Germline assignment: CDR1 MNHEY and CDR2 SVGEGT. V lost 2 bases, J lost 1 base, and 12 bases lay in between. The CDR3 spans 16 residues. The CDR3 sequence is CASSYEETVSNQPQHF. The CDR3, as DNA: TGTGCCAGCAGTTACGAGGAGACAGTAAGCAATCAGCCCCAGCATTTT.

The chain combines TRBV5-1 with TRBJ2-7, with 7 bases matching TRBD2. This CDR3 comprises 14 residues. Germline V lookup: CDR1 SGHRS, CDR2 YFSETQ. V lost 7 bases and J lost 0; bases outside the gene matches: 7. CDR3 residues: CASRQRGLSYEQYF. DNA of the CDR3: TGCGCCAGCCGACAGCGGGGCCTCTCCTACGAGCAGTACTTC.

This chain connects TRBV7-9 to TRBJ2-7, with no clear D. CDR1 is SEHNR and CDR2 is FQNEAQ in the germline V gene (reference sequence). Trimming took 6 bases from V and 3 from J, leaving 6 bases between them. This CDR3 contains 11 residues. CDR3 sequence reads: CASSTNYEQYF. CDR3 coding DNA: TGTGCCAGCAGTACAAACTACGAGCAGTACTTC.

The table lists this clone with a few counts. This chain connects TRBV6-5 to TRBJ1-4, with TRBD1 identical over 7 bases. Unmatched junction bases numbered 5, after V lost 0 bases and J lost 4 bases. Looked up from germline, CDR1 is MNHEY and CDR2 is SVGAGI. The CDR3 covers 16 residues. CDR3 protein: CASSYSGRGGNEKLFF. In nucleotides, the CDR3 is TGTGCCAGCAGTTACTCGGGCAGGGGGGGTAATGAAAAACTGTTTTTT.

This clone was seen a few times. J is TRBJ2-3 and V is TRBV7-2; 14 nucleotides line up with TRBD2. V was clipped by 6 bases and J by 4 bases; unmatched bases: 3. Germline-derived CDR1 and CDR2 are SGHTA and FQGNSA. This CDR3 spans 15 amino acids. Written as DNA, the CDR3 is TGTGCCAGCAGATGGACTAGCGGGGGGTCAGATACGCAGTATTTT. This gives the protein CASRWTSGGSDTQYF.

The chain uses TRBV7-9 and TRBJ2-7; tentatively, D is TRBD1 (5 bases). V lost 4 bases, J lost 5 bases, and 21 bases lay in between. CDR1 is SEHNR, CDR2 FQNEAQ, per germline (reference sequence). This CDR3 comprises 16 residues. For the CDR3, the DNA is TGTGCCAGCAGCTCCACTCCCGGACACCACATGGACGAGCAGTACTTC. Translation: CASSSTPGHHMDEQYF.